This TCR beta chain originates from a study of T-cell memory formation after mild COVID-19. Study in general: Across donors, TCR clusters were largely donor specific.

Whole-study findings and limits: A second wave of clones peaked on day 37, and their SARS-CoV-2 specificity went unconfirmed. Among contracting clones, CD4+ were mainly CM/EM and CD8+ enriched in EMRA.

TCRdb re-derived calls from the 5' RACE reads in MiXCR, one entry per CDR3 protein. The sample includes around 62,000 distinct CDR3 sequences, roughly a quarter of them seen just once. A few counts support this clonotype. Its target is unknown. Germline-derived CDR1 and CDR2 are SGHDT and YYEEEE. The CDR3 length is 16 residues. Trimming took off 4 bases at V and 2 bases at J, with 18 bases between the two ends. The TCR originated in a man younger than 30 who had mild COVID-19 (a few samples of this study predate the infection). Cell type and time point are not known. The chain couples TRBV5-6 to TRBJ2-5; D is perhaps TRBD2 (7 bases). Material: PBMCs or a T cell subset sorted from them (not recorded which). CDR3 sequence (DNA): TGTGCCAGCAGCCCCGAAGGGGGGGCACCACAAGAGACCCAGTACTTC. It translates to CASSPEGGAPQETQYF.